A selection of T cell receptor beta chains follows, all from one sample in a study of T cells of healthy individuals. TCRdb fed the 5' RACE reads into MiXCR, producing one record per CDR3 protein. The repertoire has about 63,000 distinct CDR3 sequences, 16% of them found once; the top ten carry around 4.7%. The receptors here all came from a human donor in good health. The CDR3 runs from the conserved cysteine through the conserved F or W. Each record gives: clone size, D gene, J gene, V gene, CDR3 DNA, CDR3 protein. A D gene is named only where the DNA matches it firmly. Clone size appears in some rows only: once, few, many, or a class for an expanded clone.

size: few
D: TRBD1
J: TRBJ1-1
V: TRBV3-1
DNA: TGTGCCAGCAGCCCGCTACCCTTTTACCAGGGGGCTGGCACTGAAGCTTTCTTT
CDR3: CASSPLPFYQGAGTEAFF

size: -
D: -
J: TRBJ2-7
V: TRBV28
DNA: TGTGCCAGCAGATCCAACGACGGGGGGCAATACGAGCAGTACTTC
CDR3: CASRSNDGGQYEQYF

size: many
D: TRBD2
J: TRBJ2-1
V: TRBV5-1
DNA: TGCGCCAGCAGCTTCAAATTAGCGGGGGGGCGTAATGAGCAGTTCTTC
CDR3: CASSFKLAGGRNEQFF

size: few
D: -
J: TRBJ1-5
V: TRBV29-1
DNA: TGCAGCGTTGCTGACGGTAATCAGCCCCAGCATTTT
CDR3: CSVADGNQPQHF

size: many
D: -
J: TRBJ2-3
V: TRBV29-1
DNA: TGCAGCGTTGAAGATCCGACGACGGGGGAGTCAGATACGCAGTATTTT
CDR3: CSVEDPTTGESDTQYF

size: many
D: -
J: TRBJ2-7
V: TRBV7-3
DNA: TGTGCCAGCAGCTTCTTCAGGGGTGACGAGCAGTACTTC
CDR3: CASSFFRGDEQYF

size: -
D: -
J: TRBJ1-5
V: TRBV7-2
DNA: TGTGCCAGCAGCTTAACGGGTAGCAATCAGCCCCAGCATTTT
CDR3: CASSLTGSNQPQHF

size: -
D: -
J: TRBJ2-2
V: TRBV28
DNA: TGTGCCAGCGCTATTGGGGGGGCGGTTACCGGGGAGCTGTTTTTT
CDR3: CASAIGGAVTGELFF

size: -
D: -
J: TRBJ2-1
V: TRBV27
DNA: TGTGCCAGCAGTCAATACCCACAGGGCACTGAGCAGTTCTTC
CDR3: CASSQYPQGTEQFF

size: -
D: -
J: TRBJ2-7
V: TRBV4-1
DNA: TGCGCCAGCAGCCAACCCGGCGCAAAGAAGAACGAGCAGTACTTC
CDR3: CASSQPGAKKNEQYF

size: few
D: TRBD1
J: TRBJ1-1
V: TRBV10-3
DNA: TGTGCCATCACCACGGACAGGGCTAACACTGAAGCTTTCTTT
CDR3: CAITTDRANTEAFF

size: -
D: -
J: TRBJ2-5
V: TRBV10-3
DNA: TGTGCCATCAGCTCGGACGGGCAAGAGACCCAGTACTTC
CDR3: CAISSDGQETQYF

size: many
D: TRBD2
J: TRBJ2-1
V: TRBV4-3
DNA: TGCGCCAGCAGCCAAATCACTAGCGCAATAGATGAGCAGTTCTTC
CDR3: CASSQITSAIDEQFF

size: few
D: -
J: TRBJ2-2
V: TRBV4-3
DNA: TGCGCCAGCAGCCAAGAGAAAGGGGGGGTGTTGACCACCGGGGAGCTGTTTTTT
CDR3: CASSQEKGGVLTTGELFF

size: few
D: -
J: TRBJ2-3
V: TRBV20-1
DNA: TGCAGTGCTAGAGATACAGCAAGAACGGATACGCAGTATTTT
CDR3: CSARDTARTDTQYF

size: few
D: -
J: TRBJ2-3
V: TRBV20-1
DNA: TGCAGTGTTGGGGGGCTAGCCAGCACAGATACGCAGTATTTT
CDR3: CSVGGLASTDTQYF

size: many
D: TRBD2
J: TRBJ2-2
V: TRBV2
DNA: TGTGCCAGCGGGGGGGACACCGGGGAGCTGTTTTTT
CDR3: CASGGDTGELFF

size: many
D: TRBD2
J: TRBJ2-2
V: TRBV28
DNA: TGTGCCAGCAGTTTAAGACGGACTAGCGGGAACACCGGGGAGCTGTTTTTT
CDR3: CASSLRRTSGNTGELFF

size: few
D: -
J: TRBJ2-1
V: TRBV4-1
DNA: TGCGCCAGCAGCCCTCTCGGGGGGCAAGAGACCCAGTTCTTC
CDR3: CASSPLGGQETQFF

size: many
D: TRBD2
J: TRBJ2-1
V: TRBV12-3/TRBV12-4
DNA: TGTGCCAGCAGTCAGGGGGAACTAGCGGGACACAATGAGCAGTTCTTC
CDR3: CASSQGELAGHNEQFF

size: many
D: -
J: TRBJ2-1
V: TRBV12-3/TRBV12-4
DNA: TGTGCCAGCGCCCAGGGGACGAGCACTTTCTTC
CDR3: CASAQGTSTFF

size: few
D: -
J: TRBJ2-7
V: TRBV7-2
DNA: TGTGCCAGCAGCCTACAGGGTACCGACGAGCAGTACTTC
CDR3: CASSLQGTDEQYF

size: few
D: TRBD2
J: TRBJ2-7
V: TRBV27
DNA: TGTGCCAGCAATCTAGCGGGAGACCACGAGCAGTACTTC
CDR3: CASNLAGDHEQYF

size: many
D: -
J: TRBJ1-4
V: TRBV7-9
DNA: TGTGCCAGCAGGCAAGGGGCAACTAATGAAAAACTGTTTTTT
CDR3: CASRQGATNEKLFF

size: -
D: -
J: TRBJ2-5
V: TRBV7-2
DNA: TGTGCCAGCATGTCCCCGAAGGGGGAGACCCAGTACTTC
CDR3: CASMSPKGETQYF

size: -
D: -
J: TRBJ2-7
V: TRBV12-3/TRBV12-4
DNA: TGTGCCAGCAGTTTAGCTGAGGGAACCGAGCAGTACTTC
CDR3: CASSLAEGTEQYF

size: -
D: -
J: TRBJ2-5
V: TRBV7-2
DNA: TGTGCCAGCAGCTTCCCCGCGGGGACCCAGTACTTC
CDR3: CASSFPAGTQYF

size: -
D: -
J: TRBJ2-3
V: TRBV12-3/TRBV12-4
DNA: TGTGCCAGCAGCCCCGCCGAGGTAGATACGCAGTATTTT
CDR3: CASSPAEVDTQYF